This TCR beta chain was found in a study of CD8+ T cells in alopecia areata. As for the study in general: Twice a day, 5 to 10 mg of oral tofacitinib was administered to treated patients.

Study-level findings and limits: In lesional scalp, particularly from alopecia totalis/universalis, clonality was higher than in normal scalp.

The treatment denotes: oral pan-JAK inhibitor, 5-10 mg twice daily. The CDR3 has 18 residues. The germline CDR1 and CDR2 sequences are SGHTA and FQGNSA. The V segment lost 1 base and the J segment 4 bases; nucleotides outside the gene matches: 7. After isolation, RNA underwent reverse transcription to generate cDNA as the sequencing template. Measured with immunoSEQ multiplex PCR; TCRdb has only the in-frame clones, and not every one. Of fewer than 200,000 clones in the sample, roughly 53% are singletons; the top ten hold roughly 13%. About this clone itself: The antigen is undetermined.

This TCR derives from a human donor with alopecia areata. The rearrangement joins TRBV7-2 to TRBJ2-3, with TRBD2 matching over 14 bases. The material was CD8+ T cells sorted from blood, obtained at week 24, from a patient treated with tofacitinib. CDR3 loop: CASSLVPTSGGGADTQYF. The CDR3 DNA is TGTGCCAGCAGCTTAGTCCCGACTAGCGGGGGGGGTGCAGATACGCAGTATTTT.